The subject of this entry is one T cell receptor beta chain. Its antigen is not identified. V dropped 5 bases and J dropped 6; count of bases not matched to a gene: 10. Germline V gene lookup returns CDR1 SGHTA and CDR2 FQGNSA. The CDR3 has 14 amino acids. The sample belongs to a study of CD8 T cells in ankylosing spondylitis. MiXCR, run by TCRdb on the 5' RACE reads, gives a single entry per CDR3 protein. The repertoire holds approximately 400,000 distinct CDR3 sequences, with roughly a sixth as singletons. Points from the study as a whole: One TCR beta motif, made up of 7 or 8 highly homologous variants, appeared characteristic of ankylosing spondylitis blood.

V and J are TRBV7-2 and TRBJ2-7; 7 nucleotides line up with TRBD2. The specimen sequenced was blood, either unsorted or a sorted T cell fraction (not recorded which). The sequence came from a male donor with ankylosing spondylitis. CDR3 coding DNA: TGTGCCAGCAGCCCTGGGGAGGGGTCTGGCGAGCAGTACTTC. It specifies CASSPGEGSGEQYF.